The next 23 T cell receptor beta chains were all read from a single sample in a study of OX40 agonist ivuxolimab in advanced cancers. Profiled with immunoSEQ multiplex PCR; TCRdb holds only in-frame clones, not every one. The table shows tens of thousands of clones, with 85% to 90% occurring only once. Specimen: CD4+ or CD8+ T cells sorted from blood, collected in a trial of the OX40 agonist ivuxolimab. The receptor set was obtained from an adult with an advanced solid tumor such as melanoma, head and neck, liver or kidney cancer.

V usage is TRBV9 and J usage is TRBJ2-1, with no clear D. Trimming shortened V by 6 bases and J by 2 bases, and 12 bases separated the two germline ends. This CDR3 is built from 14 residues. The germline gives CDR1 SGDLS, CDR2 YYNGEE. In DNA form, the CDR3 reads TGTGCCAGCAATAGCAAGGGCCCCTACAATGAGCAGTTCTTC. Translation gives CASNSKGPYNEQFF.

V usage is TRBV4-2 and J usage is TRBJ2-5; D call uncertain. Germline-derived CDR1 and CDR2 are LGHNA and YNFKEQ. The CDR3 length is 13 residues. The germline V and J ends were trimmed by 1 base and 5 bases, with 8 bases remaining between them. Written as DNA, the CDR3 is TGTGCCAGCAGCCAAGTTGACCGGGAGACCCAGTACTTC. This sequence encodes CASSQVDRETQYF.

The V and J genes are TRBV16 and TRBJ1-5, with D uncertain. The CDR3 contains 14 residues. V lost 3 bases, J lost 0 bases, and 6 bases lay in between. Germline V lookup: CDR1 KGHSY, CDR2 FQNENV. The CDR3 loop reads CASSQGFSNQPQHF. CDR3 nucleotide sequence: TGTGCCAGCAGCCAGGGATTTAGCAATCAGCCCCAGCATTTT. The whole variable domain, filled in from reference TRBV16 and TRBJ1-5, reads GEEVAQTPKHLVRGEGQKAKLYCAPIKGHSYVFWYQQVLKNEFKFLISFQNENVFDETGMPKERFSAKCLPNSPCSLEIQATKLEDSAVYFCASSQGFSNQPQHFGDGTRLSIL.

This chain uses TRBV27 with TRBJ2-7; D not certain. The germline V gene encodes CDR1 MNHEY and CDR2 SMNVEV (reference sequence). The CDR3 covers 12 residues. The V end was cut by 5 bases, the J end by 1 base, with 6 bases between. In DNA form, the CDR3 reads TGTGCCAGCAGTCCCCCATCCTACGAGCAGTACTTC. This translates into CASSPPSYEQYF.

The rearrangement links TRBV27 to TRBJ2-7; 8 nucleotides match TRBD1. J lost 3 bases, V lost 5 bases, and 9 bases had no gene match. The V gene's germline CDR1 is MNHEY and CDR2 SMNVEV (reference sequence). The CDR3 has 15 residues. CDR3 bases: TGTGCCAGCAGTCTTTCCGGGACAGGATTCTACGAGCAGTACTTC. It codes for CASSLSGTGFYEQYF.

This rearrangement joins TRBV7-9 to TRBJ1-2; no firm D call. Germline loops: CDR1 SEHNR, CDR2 FQNEAQ (reference sequence). The CDR3 length is 13 residues. The ends were cut back, 0 bases at V and 8 bases at J, with 10 bases in the middle. CDR3 loop: CASSLAGIWGYTF. CDR3 coding DNA: TGTGCCAGCAGCTTAGCCGGGATCTGGGGCTACACCTTC.

The chain employs TRBV11-3 and TRBJ2-3; the D is unclear. V was pared by 4 bases and J by 2 bases, with 10 bases between. CDR1 SGHNT and CDR2 YENEEA come from the germline V gene. The CDR3 covers 14 residues. CDR3 in DNA: TGTGCCAGCAGCTCGGGTGGGATCACAGATACGCAGTATTTT. Protein product: CASSSGGITDTQYF. The full variable domain, with the rest looked up from reference TRBV11-3 and TRBJ2-3, is EAGVVQSPRYKIIEKKQPVAFWCNPISGHNTLYWYLQNLGQGPELLIRYENEEAVDDSQLPKDRFSAERLKGVDSTLKIQPAELGDSAVYLCASSSGGITDTQYFGPGTRLTVL.

This clone was seen only once. The V and J genes are TRBV5-1 and TRBJ2-7, with 7 bases aligning to TRBD1. Germline V gives CDR1 SGHRS, CDR2 YFSETQ. This CDR3 has 13 residues. Trimming removed 4 bases from V and 2 bases from J; junction bases left unmatched: 3. Written as DNA, the CDR3 is TGCGCCAGCAGCGTGGGACAGACCTACGAGCAGTACTTC. Translating gives CASSVGQTYEQYF.

Note on this clone: This CDR3 is also generated by other DNA sequences in the sample. The chain combines TRBV9 with TRBJ2-7, with 7 bases that match TRBD2. CDR3 length: 13 residues. Germline values: CDR1 SGDLS, CDR2 YYNGEE. Trimming removed 3 bases from V and 3 bases from J; junction bases left unmatched: 3. For the CDR3, the DNA is TGTGCCAGCAGCGCCGGACTAGGCTACGAGCAGTACTTC. Its protein is CASSAGLGYEQYF.

This clone was observed a few times. This sequence joins TRBV23-1 and TRBJ1-1; D possibly corresponds to TRBD1 (5 bases). TRBV23-1 is placed among ORFs of uncertain function. CDR3 size: 13 residues. Between the trimmed V and J ends, which lost 1 base and 10 bases, there was a span of 13 bases. The CDR3 sequence: CASSQLGLWGAFF. The CDR3 nucleotides read TGCGCCAGCAGTCAATTGGGGCTCTGGGGAGCTTTCTTT.

This chain joins TRBV27 and TRBJ1-1; possibly TRBD1 for D (6 bases). V was cut by 7 bases and J by 1 base, with 10 bases left in between. The germline V gene has CDR1 MNHEY and CDR2 SMNVEV (reference sequence). CDR3 length: 13 residues. Here the CDR3 DNA reads TGTGCCAGCAAGGGGGGGGAGAACACTGAAGCTTTCTTT. Protein: CASKGGENTEAFF.

The rearrangement links TRBV5-4 to TRBJ2-7; 11 bases fit TRBD1. Per germline, CDR1 SGHNT and CDR2 YYREEE (reference sequence). The CDR3 has 15 residues. Unmatched junction bases numbered 5, after V lost 2 bases and J lost 4 bases. CDR3 protein: CASSFIGTGGYEQYF. The CDR3 DNA is TGTGCCAGCAGCTTTATCGGGACAGGGGGATACGAGCAGTACTTC.

This clone was recorded once. The V gene is TRBV5-1, the J gene TRBJ2-3; 16 nucleotides agree with TRBD2. CDR1 is SGHRS, CDR2 YFSETQ, per germline. The CDR3 loop spans 18 amino acids. With V trimmed by 4 bases and J by 3 bases, 8 bases remained unmatched. CDR3 coding DNA: TGCGCCAGCAGCACCGGGACTAGCGGGGGGGCCATGACAGATACGCAGTATTTT. Translated, it gives CASSTGTSGGAMTDTQYF.

The chain carries TRBV27 and TRBJ2-1, with TRBD2 matching 11 bases. The CDR3 contains 16 residues. Losses at the gene ends were 2 bases for V and 7 bases for J; bases not matched to a gene: 7. Germline values: CDR1 MNHEY, CDR2 SMNVEV (reference sequence). The CDR3 nucleotides are TGTGCCAGCAGTTTAACTAGCGGGAGATTAAAAAATGAGCAGTTCTTC. Its protein product is CASSLTSGRLKNEQFF.

The chain has TRBV27 and TRBJ2-5; D might be TRBD2 (6 bases). The CDR3 consists of 14 residues. V was pared by 8 bases and J by 3 bases, with 16 bases between. Germline lookup yields CDR1 MNHEY and CDR2 SMNVEV (reference sequence). The CDR3 sequence: CASGGWGVEETQYF. Written as DNA, the CDR3 is TGTGCCAGCGGGGGGTGGGGGGTCGAAGAGACCCAGTACTTC.

V and J are TRBV5-1 and TRBJ2-5, with no clear D. V lost 4 bases, J lost 2 bases, and 15 bases lay in between. Germline assignment: CDR1 SGHRS and CDR2 YFSETQ. The CDR3 is 15 amino acids. CDR3 in DNA: TGCGCCAGCAGCGAACTCCGGCCCCATCAAGAGACCCAGTACTTC. The encoded protein is CASSELRPHQETQYF.

This chain uses TRBV27 with TRBJ2-3, with 8 bases that match TRBD2. CDR1 is MNHEY, CDR2 SMNVEV, per germline (reference sequence). Trimming took 2 bases from V and 3 from J; bases not matched to a gene: 7. There are 16 residues in the CDR3. This CDR3 is CASSLRAGGGTDTQYF. For the CDR3, the DNA is TGTGCCAGCAGTTTACGGGCGGGAGGTGGGACAGATACGCAGTATTTT.

The chain recombines TRBV6-5 with TRBJ1-2; perhaps TRBD1 as D (5 bases). CDR1 is MNHEY and CDR2 is SVGAGI in the germline V gene. V was trimmed by 0 bases and J by 8 bases, leaving 16 bases between them. The CDR3 is made up of 15 amino acids. Here the CDR3 reads CASSYSIQGTMGYTF. CDR3 in DNA: TGTGCCAGCAGTTACTCGATCCAGGGTACGATGGGCTACACCTTC.

This chain joins TRBV14 and TRBJ1-4; D gene uncertain. Trimming cost V 0 bases and J 7 bases, with 9 bases left between them. Germline CDR1 reads SGHDN; CDR2 reads FVKESK. The CDR3 is made up of 14 amino acids. The CDR3 loop is CASSQDSLFEKLFF. DNA of the CDR3: TGTGCCAGCAGCCAAGACAGCCTGTTTGAAAAACTGTTTTTT.

This clone was detected only once. The gene calls are TRBV11-2 and TRBJ2-5; D is uncertain. Germline values: CDR1 SGHAT, CDR2 FQNNGV. CDR3 length: 17 amino acids. Trimming removed 5 bases from V and 5 bases from J, with 24 bases in between. The CDR3 DNA reads TGTGCCAGCAGCCCCTCTCCCGTGGGCGGCCGTGATGAGACCCAGTACTTC. Its translation: CASSPSPVGGRDETQYF.

The chain carries TRBV27 and TRBJ1-1, with D possibly being TRBD1 (5 bases). Per germline, CDR1 MNHEY and CDR2 SMNVEV (reference sequence). This CDR3 is 16 amino acids long. Deletions cut 6 bases from V and 1 base from J, with 18 bases between. CDR3 sequence reads: CASSRWAVGGNTEAFF. CDR3 nucleotide sequence: TGTGCCAGCAGCCGGTGGGCTGTCGGGGGGAACACTGAAGCTTTCTTT.

V gene TRBV2 combines with J gene TRBJ2-7, with a possible D match to TRBD2 (6 bases). The ends were cut back, 11 bases at V and 3 bases at J, with 17 bases in the middle. Germline V gives CDR1 SNHLY, CDR2 FYNNEI. This CDR3 contains 13 residues. The CDR3 DNA reads TGTGCCTGCCTCCGGGACTCCCTCTACGAGCAGTACTTC. Protein sequence: CACLRDSLYEQYF.

The gene calls are TRBV27 and TRBJ2-3; weak D call: TRBD2 (6 bases). Trimming shortened V by 3 bases and J by 0 bases, and 7 bases separated the two germline ends. This CDR3 contains 14 residues. CDR1 and CDR2 (germline): MNHEY, SMNVEV (reference sequence). Here the CDR3 reads CASSFSGSTDTQYF. CDR3 sequence (DNA): TGTGCCAGCAGTTTTAGCGGAAGCACAGATACGCAGTATTTT.